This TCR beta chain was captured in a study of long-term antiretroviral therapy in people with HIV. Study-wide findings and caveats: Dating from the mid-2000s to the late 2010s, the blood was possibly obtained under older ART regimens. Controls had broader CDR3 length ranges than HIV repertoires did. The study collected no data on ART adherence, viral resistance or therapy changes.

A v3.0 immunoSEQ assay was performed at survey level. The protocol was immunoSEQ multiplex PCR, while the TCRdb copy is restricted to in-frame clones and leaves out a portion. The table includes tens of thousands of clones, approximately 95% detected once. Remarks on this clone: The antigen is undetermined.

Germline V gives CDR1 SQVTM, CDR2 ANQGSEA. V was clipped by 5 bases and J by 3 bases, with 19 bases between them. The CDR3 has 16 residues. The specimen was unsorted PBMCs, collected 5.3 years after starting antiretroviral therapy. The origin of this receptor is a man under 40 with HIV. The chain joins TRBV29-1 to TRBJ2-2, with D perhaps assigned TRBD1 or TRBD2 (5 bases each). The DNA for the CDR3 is TGCAGCGTTTCCCTCGCCGGGACGGCGGACACCGGGGAGCTGTTTTTT. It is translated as CSVSLAGTADTGELFF.